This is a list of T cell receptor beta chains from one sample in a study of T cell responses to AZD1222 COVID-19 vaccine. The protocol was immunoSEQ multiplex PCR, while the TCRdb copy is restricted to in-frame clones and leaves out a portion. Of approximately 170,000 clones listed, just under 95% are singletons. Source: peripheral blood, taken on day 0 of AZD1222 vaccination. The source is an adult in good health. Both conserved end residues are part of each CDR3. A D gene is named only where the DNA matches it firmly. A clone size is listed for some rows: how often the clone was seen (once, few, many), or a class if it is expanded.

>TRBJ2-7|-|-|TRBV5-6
CASSYLAASYEQYF
TGTGCCAGCAGCTATTTAGCCGCGTCCTACGAGCAGTACTTC
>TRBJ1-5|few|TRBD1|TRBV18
CASSLLRDRGFYQPQHF
TGTGCCAGCTCACTTCTCCGGGACAGGGGGTTCTATCAGCCCCAGCATTTT
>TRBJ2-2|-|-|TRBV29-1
CSVDQSGNTGELFF
TGCAGCGTCGATCAAAGCGGGAACACCGGGGAGCTGTTTTTT
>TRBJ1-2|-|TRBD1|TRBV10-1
CASSPLPGTDGYTF
TGCGCCAGCAGTCCTTTGCCCGGGACAGATGGCTACACCTTC
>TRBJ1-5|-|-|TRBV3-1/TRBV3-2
CASSQDLVVHQPQHF
TGTGCCAGCAGCCAAGATCTTGTGGTACACCAGCCCCAGCATTTT
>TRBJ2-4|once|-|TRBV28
CATLPGRENIQYF
TGTGCCACCCTCCCCGGGAGAGAAAACATTCAGTACTTC
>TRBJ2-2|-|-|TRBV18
CASSQYTGELFF
TGTGCCAGCTCACAGTACACCGGGGAGCTGTTTTTT
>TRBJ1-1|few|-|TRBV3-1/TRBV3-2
CASSPSAGRETEAFF
TGTGCCAGCAGCCCCTCAGCGGGGCGGGAAACTGAAGCTTTCTTT
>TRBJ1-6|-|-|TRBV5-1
CASTEWAGNSPLHF
TGCGCCAGCACGGAGTGGGCAGGGAATTCACCCCTCCACTTT
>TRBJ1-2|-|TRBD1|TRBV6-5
CASSSGGQSYGYTF
TGTGCCAGCAGCTCAGGGGGACAGAGCTATGGCTACACCTTC
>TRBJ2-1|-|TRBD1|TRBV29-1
CSVAARQGPYNEQFF
TGCAGCGTTGCAGCTAGACAGGGGCCCTACAATGAGCAGTTCTTC
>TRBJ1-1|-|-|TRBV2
CASMLQGPNTEAFF
TGTGCCAGCATGCTACAGGGCCCTAACACTGAAGCTTTCTTT
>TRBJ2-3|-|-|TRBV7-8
CASSLRRDNPTDTQYF
TGTGCCAGCAGCTTACGCCGGGACAACCCCACAGATACGCAGTATTTT
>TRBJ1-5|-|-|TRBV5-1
CASSLGPQQSNQPQHF
TGCGCCAGCAGCTTGGGCCCCCAACAGAGCAATCAGCCCCAGCATTTT
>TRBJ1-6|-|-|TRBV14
CASSRLTGTNNSPLHF
TGTGCCAGCAGCCGACTTACCGGGACCAATAATTCACCCCTCCACTTT
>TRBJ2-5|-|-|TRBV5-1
CASLTVSETQYF
TGCGCCAGTCTAACAGTATCAGAGACCCAGTACTTC
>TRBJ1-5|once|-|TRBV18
CASSPQKGNQPQHF
TGTGCCAGCTCACCACAAAAGGGCAATCAGCCCCAGCATTTT
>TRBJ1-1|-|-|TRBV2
CASRWAGNTEAFF
TGTGCCAGCAGGTGGGCGGGTAACACTGAAGCTTTCTTT
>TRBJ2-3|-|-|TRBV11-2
CASSPPGPYTDTQYF
TGTGCCAGCAGCCCGCCTGGTCCTTACACAGATACGCAGTATTTT
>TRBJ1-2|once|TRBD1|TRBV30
CAWSAVGRGFRGYTF
TGTGCCTGGAGTGCGGTGGGCAGGGGGTTTCGTGGCTACACCTTC